Listed below are T cell receptor beta chains from one sample, sequenced in a study of T-cell reconstitution after alpha-beta-depleted transplantation in children. In TCRdb, the PCR reads were re-called with MiXCR into one record per CDR3 protein. The sample contains 150,000 to 200,000 distinct CDR3 sequences, roughly 7.5% of which appear only once. The sequencing here drew on PBMCs from the stem cell graft donor, taken from the stem cell graft. Receptors were obtained from a human donor who donated a stem cell graft to a child with Wiskott-Aldrich syndrome. CDR3s include the opening cysteine and the closing phenylalanine or tryptophan. D genes are given only for firm matches. The listing skips clone size in some rows; elsewhere it reads once, few, many or a size class.

abundance: many; j_gene: TRBJ2-3; d_gene: TRBD2; v_gene: TRBV20-1; CDR3nt: TGCAGTGCCCCTGTGGGGACTAGCGGGACCACAGATACGCAGTATTTT; CDR3aa: CSAPVGTSGTTDTQYF
abundance: -; j_gene: TRBJ2-1; d_gene: -; v_gene: TRBV5-5; CDR3nt: TGTGCCAGCAGCATGGCCCGCGGGGACAATGAGCAGTTCTTC; CDR3aa: CASSMARGDNEQFF
abundance: many; j_gene: TRBJ1-1; d_gene: -; v_gene: TRBV7-9; CDR3nt: TGTGCCAGCAGCTTACCCGGGGGCTCGAACACTGAAGCTTTCTTT; CDR3aa: CASSLPGGSNTEAFF
abundance: few; j_gene: TRBJ2-7; d_gene: TRBD1; v_gene: TRBV5-1; CDR3nt: TGCGCCAGCAACCCGACAGGGGGCTCGTTTCGCGAGCAGTACTTC; CDR3aa: CASNPTGGSFREQYF
abundance: few; j_gene: TRBJ1-1; d_gene: -; v_gene: TRBV30; CDR3nt: TGTGCCTGGAGTTTGTATCCGGGACGGGTGAACACTGAAGCTTTCTTT; CDR3aa: CAWSLYPGRVNTEAFF
abundance: many; j_gene: TRBJ2-7; d_gene: -; v_gene: TRBV5-1; CDR3nt: TGCGCCAGCAGCTGGGGGCCTAACGAGCAGTACTTC; CDR3aa: CASSWGPNEQYF
abundance: many; j_gene: TRBJ2-3; d_gene: TRBD2; v_gene: TRBV2; CDR3nt: TGTGCCAGCAGAGCCGGGACTAGGGCAGATACGCAGTATTTT; CDR3aa: CASRAGTRADTQYF
abundance: many; j_gene: TRBJ1-2; d_gene: -; v_gene: TRBV4-3; CDR3nt: TGCGCCAGCAGCCAGGCAGGGCGGGGAGTGTTCACCCATTATGGCTACACCTTC; CDR3aa: CASSQAGRGVFTHYGYTF
abundance: many; j_gene: TRBJ2-7; d_gene: TRBD2; v_gene: TRBV28; CDR3nt: TGTGCCAGCAGTTTTAGCGGGTTAGGCTACGAGCAGTACTTC; CDR3aa: CASSFSGLGYEQYF
abundance: -; j_gene: TRBJ2-2; d_gene: TRBD1; v_gene: TRBV7-9; CDR3nt: TGTGCCAGCAGCTTAGCCGGGACAGTTTTTACCCTTAACACCGGGGAGCTGTTTTTT; CDR3aa: CASSLAGTVFTLNTGELFF
abundance: few; j_gene: TRBJ1-6; d_gene: -; v_gene: TRBV20-1; CDR3nt: TGCAGTGCTCGAGGGGGGGCGGAAAATTCACCCCTCCACTTT; CDR3aa: CSARGGAENSPLHF
abundance: -; j_gene: TRBJ1-2; d_gene: -; v_gene: TRBV25-1; CDR3nt: TGTGCCAGCAGTGCGGACTTTAACTATGGCTACACCTTC; CDR3aa: CASSADFNYGYTF
abundance: many; j_gene: TRBJ1-1; d_gene: -; v_gene: TRBV24-1; CDR3nt: TGTGCCACCAGTGATTCCCGAAGGGGGAACACTGAAGCTTTCTTT; CDR3aa: CATSDSRRGNTEAFF
abundance: few; j_gene: TRBJ2-3; d_gene: TRBD2; v_gene: TRBV14; CDR3nt: TGTGCCAGCAGCCAACACGCGGGGGGCCGGTCAGATACGCAGTATTTT; CDR3aa: CASSQHAGGRSDTQYF
abundance: many; j_gene: TRBJ2-1; d_gene: -; v_gene: TRBV7-2; CDR3nt: TGTGCCAGCACCCAATTCATCAGGACTAATGAGCAGTTCTTC; CDR3aa: CASTQFIRTNEQFF
abundance: many; j_gene: TRBJ1-5; d_gene: TRBD1; v_gene: TRBV20-1; CDR3nt: TGCAGTGCTAAGGGACAGGGACGGGGGAATCAGCCCCAGCATTTT; CDR3aa: CSAKGQGRGNQPQHF
abundance: few; j_gene: TRBJ1-4; d_gene: -; v_gene: TRBV4-3; CDR3nt: TGCGCCAGCAGCCCCGGGAATCCCTACGAGCCTAATGAAAAACTGTTTTTT; CDR3aa: CASSPGNPYEPNEKLFF
abundance: -; j_gene: TRBJ2-3; d_gene: -; v_gene: TRBV6-6; CDR3nt: TGTGCCAGCAAAACCCGAGCGGAAACGCAGTATTTT; CDR3aa: CASKTRAETQYF
abundance: many; j_gene: TRBJ2-1; d_gene: TRBD2; v_gene: TRBV7-8; CDR3nt: TGTGCCAGCAGCATTTTAGCGGGAGTCCCCTACAATGAGCAGTTCTTC; CDR3aa: CASSILAGVPYNEQFF
abundance: many; j_gene: TRBJ1-5; d_gene: -; v_gene: TRBV5-1; CDR3nt: TGCGCCAGCAGCTTACAGGGCCAGCAGCCCCAGCATTTT; CDR3aa: CASSLQGQQPQHF
abundance: many; j_gene: TRBJ2-5; d_gene: -; v_gene: TRBV29-1; CDR3nt: TGCAGCGCCTTCCAGGGGGACTTGGGCGAGACCCAGTACTTC; CDR3aa: CSAFQGDLGETQYF
abundance: many; j_gene: TRBJ1-1; d_gene: -; v_gene: TRBV6-6; CDR3nt: TGTGCCAGCAGTGGGGGAGGGAAAGAAGCTTTCTTT; CDR3aa: CASSGGGKEAFF
abundance: many; j_gene: TRBJ1-4; d_gene: -; v_gene: TRBV7-8; CDR3nt: TGTGCCAGCAGCTTAGTGGCTGAAAAACTGTTTTTT; CDR3aa: CASSLVAEKLFF
abundance: few; j_gene: TRBJ1-1; d_gene: -; v_gene: TRBV5-1; CDR3nt: TGCGCCAGCAGCTCCCGACAGGCTTTGAACACTGAAGCTTTCTTT; CDR3aa: CASSSRQALNTEAFF
abundance: -; j_gene: TRBJ1-2; d_gene: TRBD1; v_gene: TRBV30; CDR3nt: TGTGCCTGGAACGACCAGGACAGGGTAGACTATGGCTACACCTTC; CDR3aa: CAWNDQDRVDYGYTF
abundance: many; j_gene: TRBJ2-1; d_gene: TRBD2; v_gene: TRBV10-2; CDR3nt: TGCGCCAGCAGTGCGGACGGGACTAGCGGGAGCCATCAGTTCTTC; CDR3aa: CASSADGTSGSHQFF
abundance: many; j_gene: TRBJ2-3; d_gene: -; v_gene: TRBV30; CDR3nt: TGTGCCTGGAGTGAAGGTTGGGTGGGTACGCAGTATTTT; CDR3aa: CAWSEGWVGTQYF